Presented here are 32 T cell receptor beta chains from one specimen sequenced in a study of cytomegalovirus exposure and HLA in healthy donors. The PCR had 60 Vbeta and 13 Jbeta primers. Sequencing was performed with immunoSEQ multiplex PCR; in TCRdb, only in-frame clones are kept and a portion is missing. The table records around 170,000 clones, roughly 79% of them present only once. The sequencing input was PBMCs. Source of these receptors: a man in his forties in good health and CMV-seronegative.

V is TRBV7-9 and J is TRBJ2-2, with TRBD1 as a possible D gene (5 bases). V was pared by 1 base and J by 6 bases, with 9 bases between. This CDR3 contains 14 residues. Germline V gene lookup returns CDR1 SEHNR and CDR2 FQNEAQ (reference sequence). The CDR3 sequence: CASSLEGSAGELFF. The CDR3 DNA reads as TGTGCCAGCAGCTTAGAGGGGTCAGCCGGGGAGCTGTTTTTT.

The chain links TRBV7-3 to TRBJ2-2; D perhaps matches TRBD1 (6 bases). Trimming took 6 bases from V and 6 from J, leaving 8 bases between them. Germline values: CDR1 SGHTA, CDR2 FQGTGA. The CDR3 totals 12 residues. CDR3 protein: CASSKGAGELFF. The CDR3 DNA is TGTGCCAGCAGTAAGGGGGCCGGGGAGCTGTTTTTT.

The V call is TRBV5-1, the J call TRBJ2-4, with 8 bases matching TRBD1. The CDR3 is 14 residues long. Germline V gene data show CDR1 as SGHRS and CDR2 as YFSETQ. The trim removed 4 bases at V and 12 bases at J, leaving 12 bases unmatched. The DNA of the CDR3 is TGCGCCAGCAGCCCGGGGACAGGCCGGGGCAGTCAGTACTTC. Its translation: CASSPGTGRGSQYF.

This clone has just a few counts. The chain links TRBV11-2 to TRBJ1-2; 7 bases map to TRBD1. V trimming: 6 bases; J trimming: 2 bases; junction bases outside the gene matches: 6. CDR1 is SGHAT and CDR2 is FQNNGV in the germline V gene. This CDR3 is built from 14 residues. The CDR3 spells CASRQPGQNYGYTF. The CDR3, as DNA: TGTGCCAGCAGGCAGCCGGGACAGAACTATGGCTACACCTTC.

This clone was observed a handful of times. The CDR3 coding sequence is TGTGCCAGTATCCCGGGACAGGGAGGCTATGGCTACACCTTC. Its translation is CASIPGQGGYGYTF. V is TRBV19 and J is TRBJ1-2, with 9 bases matching TRBD1. CDR1 and CDR2 from the germline V gene are LNHDA and SQIVND (reference sequence). This CDR3 has 14 amino acids. The V segment lost 7 bases and the J segment 4 bases; nucleotides outside the gene matches: 7.

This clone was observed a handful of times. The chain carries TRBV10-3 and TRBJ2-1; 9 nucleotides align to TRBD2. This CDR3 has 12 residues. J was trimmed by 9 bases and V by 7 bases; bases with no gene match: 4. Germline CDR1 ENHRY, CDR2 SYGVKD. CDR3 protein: CAITSGNGEQFF. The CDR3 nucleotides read TGTGCCATCACTAGCGGGAACGGTGAGCAGTTCTTC.

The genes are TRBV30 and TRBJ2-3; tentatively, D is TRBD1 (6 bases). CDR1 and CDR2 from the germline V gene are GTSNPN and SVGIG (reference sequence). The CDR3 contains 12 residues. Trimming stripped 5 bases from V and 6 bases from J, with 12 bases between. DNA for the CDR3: TGTGCCTGGGAACAGGGACCCGATACGCAGTATTTT. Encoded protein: CAWEQGPDTQYF.

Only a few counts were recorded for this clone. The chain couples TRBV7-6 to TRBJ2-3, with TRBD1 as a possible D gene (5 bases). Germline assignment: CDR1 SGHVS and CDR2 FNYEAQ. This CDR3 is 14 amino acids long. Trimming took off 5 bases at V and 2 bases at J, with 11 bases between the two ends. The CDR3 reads CASSARQYTDTQYF. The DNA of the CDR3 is TGTGCCAGCAGCGCCAGACAGTACACAGATACGCAGTATTTT.

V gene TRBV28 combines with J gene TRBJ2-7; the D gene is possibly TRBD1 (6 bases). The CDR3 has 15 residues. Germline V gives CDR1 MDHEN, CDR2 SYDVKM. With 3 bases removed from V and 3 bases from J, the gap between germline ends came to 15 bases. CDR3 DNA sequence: TGTGCCAGCAGTTTTCGGACAGTTCTATTCTACGAGCAGTACTTC. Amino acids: CASSFRTVLFYEQYF.

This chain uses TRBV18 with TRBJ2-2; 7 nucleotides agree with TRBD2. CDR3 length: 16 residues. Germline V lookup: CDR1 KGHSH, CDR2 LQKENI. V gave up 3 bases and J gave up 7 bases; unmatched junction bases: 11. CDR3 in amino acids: CASSPTTSVGDGELFF. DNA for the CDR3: TGTGCCAGCTCACCCACCACTAGCGTTGGGGACGGGGAGCTGTTTTTT.

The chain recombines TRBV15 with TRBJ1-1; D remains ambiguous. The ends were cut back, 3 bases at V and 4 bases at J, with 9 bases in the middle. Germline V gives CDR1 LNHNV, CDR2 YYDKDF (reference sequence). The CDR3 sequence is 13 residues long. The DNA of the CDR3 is TGTGCCACCAGCAGGGAGCGGGGCACTGAAGCTTTCTTT. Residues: CATSRERGTEAFF.

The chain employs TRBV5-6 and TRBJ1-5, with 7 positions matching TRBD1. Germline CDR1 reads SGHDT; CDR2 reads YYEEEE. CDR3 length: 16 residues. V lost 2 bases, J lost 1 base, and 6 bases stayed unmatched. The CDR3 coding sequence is TGTGCCAGCAGCTTTTTTGAGGGGGCCAGCAATCAGCCCCAGCATTTT. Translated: CASSFFEGASNQPQHF. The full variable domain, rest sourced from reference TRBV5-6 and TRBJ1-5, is DAGVTQSPTHLIKTRGQQVTLRCSPKSGHDTVSWYQQALGQGPQFIFQYYEEEERQRGNFPDRFSGHQFPNYSSELNVNALLLGDSALYLCASSFFEGASNQPQHFGDGTRLSIL.

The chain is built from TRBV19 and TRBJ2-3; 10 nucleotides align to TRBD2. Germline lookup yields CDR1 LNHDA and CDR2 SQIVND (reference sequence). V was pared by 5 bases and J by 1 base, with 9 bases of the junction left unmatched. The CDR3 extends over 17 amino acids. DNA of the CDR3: TGTGCCAGTAGTCCCCGGGGGGGGACTAGCGGCACAGATACGCAGTATTTT. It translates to CASSPRGGTSGTDTQYF.

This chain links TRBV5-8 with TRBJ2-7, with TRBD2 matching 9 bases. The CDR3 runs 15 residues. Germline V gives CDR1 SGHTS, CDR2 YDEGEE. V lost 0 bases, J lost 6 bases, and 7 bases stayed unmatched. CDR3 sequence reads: CASSLDIAGVPEQYF. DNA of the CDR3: TGTGCCAGCAGCTTGGATATAGCGGGAGTACCCGAGCAGTACTTC.

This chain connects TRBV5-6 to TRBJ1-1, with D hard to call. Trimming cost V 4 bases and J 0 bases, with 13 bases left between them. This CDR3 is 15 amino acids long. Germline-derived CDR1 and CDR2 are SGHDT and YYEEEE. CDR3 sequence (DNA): TGTGCCAGCAGCCCACGTTGGTACATGAACACTGAAGCTTTCTTT. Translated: CASSPRWYMNTEAFF.

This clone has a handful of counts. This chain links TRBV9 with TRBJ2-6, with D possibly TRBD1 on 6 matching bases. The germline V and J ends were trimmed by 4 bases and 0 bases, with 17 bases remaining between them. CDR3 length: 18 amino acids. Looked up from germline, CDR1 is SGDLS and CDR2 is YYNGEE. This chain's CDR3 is CASSPRTEGFSGANVLTF. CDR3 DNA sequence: TGTGCCAGCAGCCCACGGACAGAGGGATTCTCTGGGGCCAACGTCCTGACTTTC. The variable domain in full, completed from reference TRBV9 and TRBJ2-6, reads DSGVTQTPKHLITATGQRVTLRCSPRSGDLSVYWYQQSLDQGLQFLIQYYNGEERAKGNILERFSAQQFPDLHSELNLSSLELGDSALYFCASSPRTEGFSGANVLTFGAGSRLTVL.

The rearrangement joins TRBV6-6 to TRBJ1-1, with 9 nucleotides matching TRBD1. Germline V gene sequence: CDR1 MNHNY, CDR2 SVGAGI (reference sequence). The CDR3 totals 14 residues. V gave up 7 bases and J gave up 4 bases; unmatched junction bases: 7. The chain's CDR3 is CASNLQGASTEAFF. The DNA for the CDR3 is TGTGCCAGCAATCTACAGGGGGCAAGCACTGAAGCTTTCTTT.

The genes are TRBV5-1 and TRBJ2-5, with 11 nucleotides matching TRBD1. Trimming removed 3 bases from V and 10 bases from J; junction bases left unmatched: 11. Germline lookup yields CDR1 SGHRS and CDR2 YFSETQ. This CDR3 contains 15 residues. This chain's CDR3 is CASSSGTGGGEVQYF. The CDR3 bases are TGCGCCAGCAGCTCCGGGACAGGGGGTGGGGAGGTCCAGTACTTC.

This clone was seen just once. The CDR3 bases are TGTGCCAGCAGTGCCGGACTAGCGGGTACTGTCTCCTACAATGAGCAGTTCTTC. Its translation: CASSAGLAGTVSYNEQFF. This chain connects TRBV6-1 to TRBJ2-1; TRBD2 agrees at 11 bases. Germline lookup yields CDR1 MNHNS and CDR2 SASEGT. Germline trimming cut 4 bases from V and 0 bases from J; bases unmatched to any gene: 8. The CDR3 is 18 amino acids.

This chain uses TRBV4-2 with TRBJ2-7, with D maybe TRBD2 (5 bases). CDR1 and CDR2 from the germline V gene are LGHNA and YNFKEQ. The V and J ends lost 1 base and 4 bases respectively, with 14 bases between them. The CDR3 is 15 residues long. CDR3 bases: TGTGCCAGCAGCCAAGCTGCGGGTTCCTTGTACGAGCAGTACTTC. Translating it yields CASSQAAGSLYEQYF.

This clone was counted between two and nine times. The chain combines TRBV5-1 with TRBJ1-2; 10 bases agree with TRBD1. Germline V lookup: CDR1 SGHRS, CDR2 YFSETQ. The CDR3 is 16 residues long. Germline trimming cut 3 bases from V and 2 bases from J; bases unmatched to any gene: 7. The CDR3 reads CASSSHQTGGNYGYTF. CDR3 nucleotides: TGCGCCAGCAGCTCTCATCAGACAGGGGGCAACTATGGCTACACCTTC.

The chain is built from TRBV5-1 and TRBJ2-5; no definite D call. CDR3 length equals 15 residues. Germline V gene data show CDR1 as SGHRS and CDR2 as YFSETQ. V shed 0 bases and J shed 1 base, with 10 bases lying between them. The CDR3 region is CASSLDSLGQETQYF. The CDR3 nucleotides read TGCGCCAGCAGCTTGGACAGTTTGGGCCAAGAGACCCAGTACTTC.

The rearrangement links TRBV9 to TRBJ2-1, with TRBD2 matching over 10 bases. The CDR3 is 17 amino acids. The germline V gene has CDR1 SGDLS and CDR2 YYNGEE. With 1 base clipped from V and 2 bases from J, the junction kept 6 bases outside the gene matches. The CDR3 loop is CASSVSSSGGAYNEQFF. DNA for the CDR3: TGTGCCAGCAGCGTATCCTCGAGCGGGGGGGCCTACAATGAGCAGTTCTTC.

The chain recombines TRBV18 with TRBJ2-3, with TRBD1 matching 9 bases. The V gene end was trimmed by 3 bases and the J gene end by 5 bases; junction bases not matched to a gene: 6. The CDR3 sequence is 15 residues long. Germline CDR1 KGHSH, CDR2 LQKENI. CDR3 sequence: CASSPGQGYRDTQYF. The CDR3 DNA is TGTGCCAGCTCACCGGGACAGGGATATCGAGATACGCAGTATTTT. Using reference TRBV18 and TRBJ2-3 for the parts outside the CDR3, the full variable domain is NAGVMQNPRHLVRRRGQEARLRCSPMKGHSHVYWYRQLPEEGLKFMVYLQKENIIDESGMPKERFSAEFPKEGPSILRIQQVVRGDSAAYFCASSPGQGYRDTQYFGPGTRLTVL.

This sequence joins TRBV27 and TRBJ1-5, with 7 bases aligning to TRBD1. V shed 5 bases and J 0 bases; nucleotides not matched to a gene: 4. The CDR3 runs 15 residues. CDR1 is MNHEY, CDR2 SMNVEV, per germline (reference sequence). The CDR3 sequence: CASSPGTASNQPQHF. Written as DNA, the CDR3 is TGTGCCAGCAGTCCCGGGACAGCTAGCAATCAGCCCCAGCATTTT.

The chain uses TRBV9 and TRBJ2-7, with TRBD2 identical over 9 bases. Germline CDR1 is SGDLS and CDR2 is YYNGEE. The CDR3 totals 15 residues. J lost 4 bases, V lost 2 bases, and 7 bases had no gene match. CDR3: CASSVSVAGEYEQYF. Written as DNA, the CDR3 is TGTGCCAGCAGCGTTTCGGTAGCGGGAGAATACGAGCAGTACTTC.

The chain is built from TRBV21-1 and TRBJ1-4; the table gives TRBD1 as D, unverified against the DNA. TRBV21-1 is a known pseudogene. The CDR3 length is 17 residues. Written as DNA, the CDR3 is TGTGCCAGCAGCAAAGGAGAGACAGGTATATTGACGGAAAAACTGTTTTTT. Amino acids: CASSKGETGILTEKLFF.

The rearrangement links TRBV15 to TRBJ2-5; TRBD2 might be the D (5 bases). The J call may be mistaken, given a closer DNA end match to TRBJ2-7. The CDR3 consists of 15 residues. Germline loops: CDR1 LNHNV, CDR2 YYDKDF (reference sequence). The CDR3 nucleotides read TGTGCCACCAGCAGAGAGGGCCGGGGTACCTACGAGCAGTACTTC. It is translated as CATSREGRGTYEQYF.

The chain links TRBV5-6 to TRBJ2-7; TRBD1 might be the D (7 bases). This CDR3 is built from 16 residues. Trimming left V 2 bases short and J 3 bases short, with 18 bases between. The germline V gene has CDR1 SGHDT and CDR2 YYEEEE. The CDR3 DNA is TGTGCCAGCAGCTTCGGGGCGGGACAGAAGTTCTACGAGCAGTACTTC. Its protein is CASSFGAGQKFYEQYF.

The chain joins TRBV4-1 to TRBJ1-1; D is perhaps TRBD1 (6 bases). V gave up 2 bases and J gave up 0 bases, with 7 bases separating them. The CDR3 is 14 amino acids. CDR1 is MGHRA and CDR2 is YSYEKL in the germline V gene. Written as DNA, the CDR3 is TGCGCCAGCAGCCAACGGACAGTGAACACTGAAGCTTTCTTT. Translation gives CASSQRTVNTEAFF.

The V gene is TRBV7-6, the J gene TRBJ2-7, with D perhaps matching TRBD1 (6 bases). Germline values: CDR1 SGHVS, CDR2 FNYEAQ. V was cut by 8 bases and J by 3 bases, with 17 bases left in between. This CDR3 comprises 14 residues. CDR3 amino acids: CASGIQGESYEQYF. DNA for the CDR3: TGTGCCAGCGGCATACAGGGAGAAAGCTACGAGCAGTACTTC.

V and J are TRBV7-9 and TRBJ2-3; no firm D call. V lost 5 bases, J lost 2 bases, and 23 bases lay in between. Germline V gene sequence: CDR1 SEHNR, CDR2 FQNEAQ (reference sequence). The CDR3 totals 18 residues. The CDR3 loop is CASSHPPFLTQNTDTQYF. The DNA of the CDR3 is TGTGCCAGCAGCCACCCTCCCTTCTTGACACAAAACACAGATACGCAGTATTTT.